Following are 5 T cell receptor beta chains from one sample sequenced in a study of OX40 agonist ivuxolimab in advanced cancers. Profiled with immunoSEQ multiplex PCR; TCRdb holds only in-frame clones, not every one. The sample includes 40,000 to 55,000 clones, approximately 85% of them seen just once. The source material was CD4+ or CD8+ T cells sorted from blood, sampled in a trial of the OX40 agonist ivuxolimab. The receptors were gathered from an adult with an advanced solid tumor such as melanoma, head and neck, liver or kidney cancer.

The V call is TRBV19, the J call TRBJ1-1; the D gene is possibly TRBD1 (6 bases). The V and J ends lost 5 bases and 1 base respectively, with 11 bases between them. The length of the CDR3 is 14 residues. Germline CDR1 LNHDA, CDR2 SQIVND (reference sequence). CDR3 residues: CASSLGTPNTEAFF. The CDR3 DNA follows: TGTGCCAGTAGTCTCGGGACACCGAACACTGAAGCTTTCTTT. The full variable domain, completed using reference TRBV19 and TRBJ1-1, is DGGITQSPKYLFRKEGQNVTLSCEQNLNHDAMYWYRQDPGQGLRLIYYSQIVNDFQKGDIAEGYSVSREKKESFPLTVTSAQKNPTAFYLCASSLGTPNTEAFFGQGTRLTVV.

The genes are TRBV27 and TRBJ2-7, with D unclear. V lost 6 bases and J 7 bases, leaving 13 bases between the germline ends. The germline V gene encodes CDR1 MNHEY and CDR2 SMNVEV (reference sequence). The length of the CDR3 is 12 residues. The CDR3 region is CASREWGREQYF. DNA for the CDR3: TGTGCCAGCAGAGAATGGGGTCGGGAGCAGTACTTC.

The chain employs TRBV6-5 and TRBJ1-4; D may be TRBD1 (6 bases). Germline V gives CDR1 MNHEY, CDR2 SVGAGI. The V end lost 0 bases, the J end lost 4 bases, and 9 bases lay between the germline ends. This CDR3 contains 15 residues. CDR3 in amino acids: CASSYSGTNNEKLFF. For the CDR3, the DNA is TGTGCCAGCAGTTACTCGGGGACAAATAATGAAAAACTGTTTTTT.

CDR3 bases: TGCGCCAGCAGCTTGGAAGAGGGGGCAGGAGGCTACACCTTC. It yields the protein CASSLEEGAGGYTF. The rearrangement joins TRBV5-1 to TRBJ1-2, with 7 bases lining up with TRBD1. V gave up 0 bases and J gave up 8 bases; unmatched junction bases: 7. From germline, CDR1 is SGHRS and CDR2 YFSETQ. The CDR3 length is 14 residues.

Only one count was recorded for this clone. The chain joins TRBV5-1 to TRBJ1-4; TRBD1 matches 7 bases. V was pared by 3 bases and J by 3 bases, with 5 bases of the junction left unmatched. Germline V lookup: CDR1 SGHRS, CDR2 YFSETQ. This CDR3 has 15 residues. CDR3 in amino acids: CASSSTGPPNEKLFF. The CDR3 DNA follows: TGCGCCAGCAGCTCGACAGGGCCTCCTAATGAAAAACTGTTTTTT.